The clone carrying this T cell receptor (beta chain) was seen repeatedly, ten times or more. Its target is not known. The record originates from a study of T cells after yellow fever vaccination. The germline V gene encodes CDR1 SGHRS and CDR2 YFSETQ. Trimming stripped 0 bases from V and 0 bases from J, with 10 bases between. The CDR3 runs to 17 residues. MiXCR was run by TCRdb on the 5' RACE reads, yielding one entry per CDR3 protein. The data show some 120,000 distinct CDR3 sequences, under 8.5% seen once. Study-level points and caveats: A weaker secondary response peaked on day 5, the primary on day 15.

Sequencing used CD4+ T cells sorted from PBMCs, obtained more than 8 days after the first yellow fever vaccination. This receptor was obtained from a man younger than 35 who received the YFV17D yellow fever vaccine. The J gene is TRBJ1-6, the V gene TRBV5-1, with D unresolved. CDR3 sequence (DNA): TGCGCCAGCAGCTTGGCCCTAGCGGGCTCCTATAATTCACCCCTCCACTTT. Translated, it gives CASSLALAGSYNSPLHF.